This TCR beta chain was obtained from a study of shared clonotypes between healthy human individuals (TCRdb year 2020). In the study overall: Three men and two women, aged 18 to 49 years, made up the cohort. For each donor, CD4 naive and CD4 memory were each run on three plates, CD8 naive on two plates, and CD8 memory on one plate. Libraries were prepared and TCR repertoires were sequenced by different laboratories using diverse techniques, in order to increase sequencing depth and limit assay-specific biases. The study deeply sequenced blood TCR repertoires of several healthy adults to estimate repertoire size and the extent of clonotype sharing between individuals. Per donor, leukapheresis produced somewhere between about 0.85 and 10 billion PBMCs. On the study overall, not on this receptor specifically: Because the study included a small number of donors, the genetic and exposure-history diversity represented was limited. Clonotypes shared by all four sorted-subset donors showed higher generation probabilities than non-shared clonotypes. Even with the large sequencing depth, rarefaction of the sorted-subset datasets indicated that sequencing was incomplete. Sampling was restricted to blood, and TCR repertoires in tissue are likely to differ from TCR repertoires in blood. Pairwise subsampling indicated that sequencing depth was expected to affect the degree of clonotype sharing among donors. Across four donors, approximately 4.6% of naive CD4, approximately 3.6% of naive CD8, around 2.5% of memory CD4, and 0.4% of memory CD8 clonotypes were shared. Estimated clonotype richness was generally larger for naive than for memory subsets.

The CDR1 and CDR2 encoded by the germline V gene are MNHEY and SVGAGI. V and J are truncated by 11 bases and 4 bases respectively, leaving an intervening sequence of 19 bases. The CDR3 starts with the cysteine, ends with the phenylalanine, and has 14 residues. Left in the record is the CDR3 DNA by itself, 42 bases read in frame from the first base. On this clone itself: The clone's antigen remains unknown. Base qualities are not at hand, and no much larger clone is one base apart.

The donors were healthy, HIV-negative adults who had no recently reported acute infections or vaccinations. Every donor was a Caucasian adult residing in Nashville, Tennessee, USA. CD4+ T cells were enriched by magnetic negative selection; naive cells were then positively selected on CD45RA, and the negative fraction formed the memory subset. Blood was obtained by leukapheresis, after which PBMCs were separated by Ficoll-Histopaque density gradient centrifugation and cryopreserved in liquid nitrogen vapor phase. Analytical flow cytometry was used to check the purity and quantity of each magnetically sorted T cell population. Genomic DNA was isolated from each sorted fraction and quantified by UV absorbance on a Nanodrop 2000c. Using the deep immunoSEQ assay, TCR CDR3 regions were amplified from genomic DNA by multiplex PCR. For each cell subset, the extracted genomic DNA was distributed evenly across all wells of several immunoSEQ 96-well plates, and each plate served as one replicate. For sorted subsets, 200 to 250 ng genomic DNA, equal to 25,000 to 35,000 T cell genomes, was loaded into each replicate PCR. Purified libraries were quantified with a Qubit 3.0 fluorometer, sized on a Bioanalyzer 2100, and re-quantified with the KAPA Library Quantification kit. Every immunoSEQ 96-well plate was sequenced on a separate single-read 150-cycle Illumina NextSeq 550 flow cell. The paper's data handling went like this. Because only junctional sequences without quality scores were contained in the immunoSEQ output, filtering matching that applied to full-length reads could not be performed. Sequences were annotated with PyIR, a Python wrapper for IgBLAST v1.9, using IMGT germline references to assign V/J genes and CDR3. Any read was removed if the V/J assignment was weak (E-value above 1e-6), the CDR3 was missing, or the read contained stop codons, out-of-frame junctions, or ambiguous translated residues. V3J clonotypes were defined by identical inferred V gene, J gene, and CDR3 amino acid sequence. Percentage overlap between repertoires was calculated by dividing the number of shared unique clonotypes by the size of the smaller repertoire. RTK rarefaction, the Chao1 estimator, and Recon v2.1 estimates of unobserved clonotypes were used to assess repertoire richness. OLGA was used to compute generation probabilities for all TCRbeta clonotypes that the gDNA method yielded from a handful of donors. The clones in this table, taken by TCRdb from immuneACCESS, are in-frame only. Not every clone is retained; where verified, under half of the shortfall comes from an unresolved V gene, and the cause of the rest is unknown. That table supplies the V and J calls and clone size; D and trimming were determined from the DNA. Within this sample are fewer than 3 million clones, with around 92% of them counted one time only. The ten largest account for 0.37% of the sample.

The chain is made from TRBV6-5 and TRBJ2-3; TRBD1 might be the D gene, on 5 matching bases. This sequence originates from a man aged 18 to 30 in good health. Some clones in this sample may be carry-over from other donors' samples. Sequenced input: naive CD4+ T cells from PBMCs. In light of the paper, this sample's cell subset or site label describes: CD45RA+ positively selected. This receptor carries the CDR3 CARRRVGLADTQYF. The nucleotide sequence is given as TGTGCCCGAAGACGGGTGGGGCTGGCAGATACGCAGTATTTT.